The 24 T cell receptor beta chains below were found in one sample sequenced in a study of blood T cell repertoires in COVID-19. The method was immunoSEQ multiplex PCR; TCRdb's version includes in-frame clones alone and lacks a portion of them. Of about 140,000 clones detected, about four fifths appear once; the ten largest clones hold about 4%. The sample was peripheral blood. The receptors were sampled from a man in his sixties or seventies who had recovered from COVID-19.

The chain couples TRBV5-8 to TRBJ1-1, with 8 nucleotides matching TRBD1. V shed 4 bases and J 0 bases; nucleotides not matched to a gene: 11. Looked up from germline, CDR1 is SGHTS and CDR2 is YDEGEE. CDR3 size: 17 residues. The CDR3 spells CASSHGTGRPMNTEAFF. In nucleotides, the CDR3 is TGTGCCAGCAGCCACGGGACAGGTCGGCCCATGAACACTGAAGCTTTCTTT.

The CDR3 sequence is CASYSGRRTDTQYF. As DNA, the CDR3 is TGTGCCAGCTATAGCGGGAGAAGGACAGATACGCAGTATTTT. The chain couples TRBV6-5 to TRBJ2-3, with 9 bases aligning to TRBD2. Germline loops: CDR1 MNHEY, CDR2 SVGAGI. The CDR3 length is 14 residues. J was trimmed by 3 bases and V by 8 bases; bases with no gene match: 6.

This rearrangement joins TRBV30 to TRBJ1-1, with 10 positions matching TRBD1. Trimming removed 7 bases from V and 6 bases from J; junction bases left unmatched: 8. Germline values: CDR1 GTSNPN, CDR2 SVGIG (reference sequence). The CDR3 loop spans 13 amino acids. As DNA, the CDR3 is TGTGCCTATAGGGGACAGGGGCGATCTGAAGCTTTCTTT. Its translation is CAYRGQGRSEAFF.

This chain uses TRBV6-6 with TRBJ2-7; 8 positions match TRBD1. J lost 0 bases, V lost 2 bases, and 6 bases had no gene match. The CDR3 length is 16 residues. In germline, CDR1 is MNHNY, CDR2 SVGAGI (reference sequence). This chain's CDR3 is CASSYAGQVSSYEQYF. CDR3 nucleotides: TGTGCCAGCAGTTACGCGGGACAGGTGAGCTCCTACGAGCAGTACTTC.

The DNA of the CDR3 is TGTGCCAGCAGCCAAGGGGCTTATCGGGAGTACGAGCAGTACTTC. Amino acid sequence: CASSQGAYREYEQYF. V usage is TRBV14 and J usage is TRBJ2-7, with D maybe TRBD2 (6 bases). The V and J ends lost 1 base and 4 bases respectively, with 14 bases between them. Germline V gene sequence: CDR1 SGHDN, CDR2 FVKESK. CDR3 length: 15 residues.

This sequence joins TRBV19 and TRBJ2-7; 8 positions agree with TRBD2. The CDR3 totals 15 residues. The trim removed 5 bases at V and 2 bases at J, leaving 8 bases unmatched. From germline, CDR1 is LNHDA and CDR2 SQIVND (reference sequence). CDR3 sequence (DNA): TGTGCCAGTAGTGAGCAACCGGGACTAGCCTACGAGCAGTACTTC. It yields the protein CASSEQPGLAYEQYF.

This clone was found many times. V gene TRBV30 combines with J gene TRBJ1-1; no clear D. V shed 2 bases and J shed 1 base, with 8 bases lying between them. There are 13 residues in the CDR3. Looked up from germline, CDR1 is GTSNPN and CDR2 is SVGIG (reference sequence). The CDR3 here is CAWSIQTNTEAFF. The DNA of the CDR3 is TGTGCCTGGAGTATACAGACGAACACTGAAGCTTTCTTT.

V is TRBV18 and J is TRBJ2-3; D perhaps matches TRBD2 (6 bases). This CDR3 region has 12 residues. Germline V lookup: CDR1 KGHSH, CDR2 LQKENI. V gave up 5 bases and J gave up 6 bases, with 9 bases separating them. CDR3 nucleotides: TGTGCCAGCTCAAGCGGAGGGGATACGCAGTATTTT. Protein product: CASSSGGDTQYF.

This chain uses TRBV10-2 with TRBJ2-4, with unresolved D. This CDR3 is 16 amino acids long. CDR1 and CDR2 (germline): WSHSY, SAAADI. V was clipped by 2 bases and J by 3 bases, with 14 bases between them. The CDR3 DNA sequence: TGCGCCAGCAGTGAGATAACCTACTCTGGCAAAAACATTCAGTACTTC. It translates to CASSEITYSGKNIQYF.

The J gene is TRBJ1-4, the V gene TRBV5-1; D unresolved. Per the germline V gene, CDR1 is SGHRS and CDR2 is YFSETQ. V lost 5 bases, J lost 7 bases, and 15 bases lay in between. This CDR3 has 14 amino acids. CDR3 nucleotides: TGCGCCAGCAGATTGATGACGGCAGGTGAAAAACTGTTTTTT. Its translation: CASRLMTAGEKLFF. Based on the CDR3 plus reference TRBV5-1 and TRBJ1-4, the full variable domain is KAGVTQTPRYLIKTRGQQVTLSCSPISGHRSVSWYQQTPGQGLQFLFEYFSETQRNKGNFPGRFSGRQFSNSRSEMNVSTLELGDSALYLCASRLMTAGEKLFFGSGTQLSVL.

The rearrangement links TRBV9 to TRBJ1-2; no definite D call. This CDR3 is 15 amino acids long. Germline V lookup: CDR1 SGDLS, CDR2 YYNGEE. Between the trimmed V and J ends, which lost 1 base and 5 bases, there was a span of 15 bases. This CDR3 reads CASSVTPRGEYGYTF. The CDR3 nucleotides read TGTGCCAGCAGCGTAACTCCTCGTGGGGAGTATGGCTACACCTTC.

The V gene is TRBV5-1, the J gene TRBJ1-1; D might be TRBD1 (6 bases). CDR1 is SGHRS and CDR2 is YFSETQ in the germline V gene. The CDR3 spans 16 residues. With 4 bases removed from V and 0 bases from J, the gap between germline ends came to 16 bases. In DNA, the CDR3 is TGCGCCAGCAGCCCTCGTCCCGGGACACTGAACACTGAAGCTTTCTTT. Translation: CASSPRPGTLNTEAFF.

This clone has just a few counts. J is TRBJ2-5 and V is TRBV2, with a weak D call TRBD1 (6 bases). CDR3 size: 14 residues. Germline V CDR1 and CDR2: SNHLY, FYNNEI. The V gene lost 7 bases and the J gene lost 0 bases, with 12 bases spanning the gap. The CDR3 spells CASNTQGNQETQYF. The CDR3 coding sequence is TGTGCCAGCAATACACAGGGAAACCAAGAGACCCAGTACTTC.

Ten or more counts support this clone. For the CDR3, the DNA is TGTGCCAGCGGGCGACAGGGATTTCAGCCCCAGCATTTT. This encodes CASGRQGFQPQHF. The V gene is TRBV27, the J gene TRBJ1-5; 7 bases line up with TRBD1. CDR3 length: 13 residues. Trimming cost V 8 bases and J 6 bases; bases outside gene matches: 7. From germline, CDR1 is MNHEY and CDR2 SMNVEV (reference sequence).

The chain is built from TRBV27 and TRBJ1-6, with D hard to call. V lost 1 base and J lost 1, with 11 bases in between. Germline V gene data show CDR1 as MNHEY and CDR2 as SMNVEV (reference sequence). CDR3 length equals 17 residues. The CDR3 loop is CASSLLAARSYNSPLHF. CDR3 bases: TGTGCCAGCAGTTTATTGGCCGCCAGGTCCTATAATTCACCCCTCCACTTT.

This chain connects TRBV29-1 to TRBJ1-5; 11 bases agree with TRBD1. This CDR3 spans 14 amino acids. In germline, CDR1 is SQVTM, CDR2 ANQGSEA. V lost 4 bases, J lost 4 bases, and 3 bases stayed unmatched. The CDR3 here is CSVGTGGANQPQHF. CDR3 sequence (DNA): TGCAGCGTTGGGACAGGGGGCGCAAATCAGCCCCAGCATTTT.

The rearrangement uses TRBV7-2 and TRBJ1-1; D unclear. Trimming shortened V by 2 bases and J by 0 bases, and 10 bases separated the two germline ends. Germline values: CDR1 SGHTA, CDR2 FQGNSA. The CDR3 extends over 15 amino acids. The CDR3 nucleotides are TGTGCCAGCAGCTTAACGGCCAGCGTGAACACTGAAGCTTTCTTT. Translating gives CASSLTASVNTEAFF.

V gene TRBV7-3 combines with J gene TRBJ2-1; D perhaps matches TRBD2 (6 bases). V dropped 4 bases and J dropped 4 bases, with 14 bases sitting between them. The CDR3 has 15 amino acids. CDR1 and CDR2 from the germline V gene are SGHTA and FQGTGA. In DNA, the CDR3 is TGTGCCAGCAGCTCTAGCGCCGGAGGGTACAATGAGCAGTTCTTC. As protein: CASSSSAGGYNEQFF.

This clone was seen a handful of times. The gene calls are TRBV29-1 and TRBJ2-7; TRBD1 matches 11 bases. The CDR3 totals 12 residues. Germline V CDR1 and CDR2: SQVTM, ANQGSEA. V shed 6 bases and J 3 bases; nucleotides not matched to a gene: 1. The CDR3 here is CSVGTGGYEQYF. CDR3 in DNA: TGCAGCGTCGGGACAGGGGGCTACGAGCAGTACTTC.

This clone came up once. For the CDR3, the DNA is TGTGCCAGCAGCGTAACAGGGAAGGGCAATGAAAAACTGTTTTTT. It encodes CASSVTGKGNEKLFF. The rearrangement joins TRBV5-4 to TRBJ1-4; D is possibly TRBD1 (6 bases). CDR3 size: 15 residues. Trimming took off 4 bases at V and 5 bases at J, with 15 bases between the two ends. Germline CDR1 and CDR2: SGHNT and YYREEE (reference sequence).

This rearrangement joins TRBV2 to TRBJ2-7, with 9 bases lining up with TRBD2. J gave up 0 bases and V 8 bases, and 11 bases lay outside the gene matches. The CDR3 covers 16 residues. Per the germline V gene, CDR1 is SNHLY and CDR2 is FYNNEI. The CDR3 region is CASGQGLAGSSYEQYF. DNA for the CDR3: TGTGCCAGCGGCCAGGGGCTAGCGGGGAGCTCCTACGAGCAGTACTTC. The full variable domain, with the rest looked up from reference TRBV2 and TRBJ2-7, is EPEVTQTPSHQVTQMGQEVILRCVPISNHLYFYWYRQILGQKVEFLVSFYNNEISEKSEIFDDQFSVERPDGSNFTLKIRSTKLEDSAMYFCASGQGLAGSSYEQYFGPGTRLTVT.

This clone was seen repeatedly, ten times or more. The V gene is TRBV29-1, the J gene TRBJ1-1, with D unresolved. The V gene's germline CDR1 is SQVTM and CDR2 ANQGSEA. CDR3 length: 15 amino acids. The V end was cut by 2 bases, the J end by 4 bases, with 17 bases between. CDR3 DNA: TGCAGCGTTGAATTCTTCGTCCCGCGGGGCACTGAAGCTTTCTTT. Its translation is CSVEFFVPRGTEAFF.

The gene calls are TRBV5-8 and TRBJ2-4; TRBD2 matches 7 bases. J was trimmed by 6 bases and V by 4 bases; bases with no gene match: 16. This CDR3 spans 17 amino acids. Germline V CDR1 and CDR2: SGHTS, YDEGEE. The CDR3 sequence is CASSMPTSRSRINIQYF. CDR3 in DNA: TGTGCCAGCAGCATGCCGACTAGCCGCTCGCGAATAAACATTCAGTACTTC. Full variable domain (remainder filled in from reference TRBV5-8 and TRBJ2-4): EAGVTQSPTHLIKTRGQQATLRCSPISGHTSVYWYQQALGLGLQFLLWYDEGEERNRGNFPPRFSGRQFPNYSSELNVNALELEDSALYLCASSMPTSRSRINIQYFGAGTRLSVL.

The rearrangement uses TRBV5-4 and TRBJ1-1; D possibly corresponds to TRBD1 (6 bases). The germline V gene encodes CDR1 SGHNT and CDR2 YYREEE (reference sequence). V was pared by 4 bases and J by 1 base, with 14 bases between. This CDR3 is 15 amino acids long. CDR3 sequence: CASSVAGVRNTEAFF. In nucleotides, the CDR3 is TGTGCCAGCAGCGTCGCAGGGGTTAGGAACACTGAAGCTTTCTTT. Combining the CDR3 with reference TRBV5-4 and TRBJ1-1 gives the whole variable domain ETGVTQSPTHLIKTRGQQVTLRCSSQSGHNTVSWYQQALGQGPQFIFQYYREEENGRGNFPPRFSGLQFPNYSSELNVNALELDDSALYLCASSVAGVRNTEAFFGQGTRLTVV.